The rows below give T cell receptor beta chains drawn from one sample of a study of blood T cell repertoires in COVID-19. Generated by immunoSEQ multiplex PCR, the TCRdb table keeps only in-frame clones and is missing some. Among about 110,000 clones, 88% were seen once, and the ten largest hold approximately 3.5%. Sequenced material: peripheral blood. These receptors were collected from a woman aged 50 to 60 with acute or convalescent COVID-19. CDR3s include the opening cysteine and the closing phenylalanine or tryptophan. The D gene is left open where the match is weak. The size field is filled for only some rows; it gives once, few, many or a size class.

>TRBV7-9|.|.|TRBJ2-7
TGTGCCAGCAGCCCGAGCAGGTACGAGCAGTACTTC
CASSPSRYEQYF
>TRBV12-3/TRBV12-4|.|.|TRBJ2-7
TGTGCCAGCAGTTTAGTGAGGGCCTACGAGCAGTACTTC
CASSLVRAYEQYF
>TRBV20-1|TRBD2|.|TRBJ2-1
TGCAGTGCTACTGAGACTAGCGGGCTGGGCAATGAGCAGTTCTTC
CSATETSGLGNEQFF
>TRBV10-3|TRBD2|.|TRBJ2-5
TGTGCCATCAGTGAAGGCGGGAGGGCCGGAGAGACCCAGTACTTC
CAISEGGRAGETQYF
>TRBV6-6|TRBD1|.|TRBJ1-5
TGTGCCAGCAGTTACGAACAGGGGGGACAGCCCCAGCATTTT
CASSYEQGGQPQHF
>TRBV23-1|TRBD1|.|TRBJ2-6
TGCGCCAGCAGTAAAGGACAGGGGCTCTCTGGGGCCAACGTCCTGACTTTC
CASSKGQGLSGANVLTF
>TRBV19|.|.|TRBJ1-5
TGTGCCAGTAGTTCTTCGGGGGGCAATCAGCCCCAGCATTTT
CASSSSGGNQPQHF
>TRBV7-2|TRBD2|.|TRBJ2-5
TGTGCCAGCAGCTTAGGGCTAGCGGGAGGGCCCCAAGAGACCCAGTACTTC
CASSLGLAGGPQETQYF
>TRBV27|.|.|TRBJ1-5
TGTGCCAGCTCGAAACACAGGGCATATAGCAATCAGCCCCAGCATTTT
CASSKHRAYSNQPQHF
>TRBV6-5|.|.|TRBJ1-1
TGTGCCAGCAGTTACTCGAATTCGGGTATGAACACTGAAGCTTTCTTT
CASSYSNSGMNTEAFF
>TRBV6-1|.|.|TRBJ2-4
TGTGCCAGCAGTGAAGGCCCGGGGTGGTCGGCCAAAAACATTCAGTACTTC
CASSEGPGWSAKNIQYF
>TRBV6-1|.|.|TRBJ1-2
TGTGCCAGCAGTGACCCCGGGACACTAACCAACTATGGCTACACCTTC
CASSDPGTLTNYGYTF
>TRBV28|.|.|TRBJ1-1
TGTGCCAGCAGGGCAGGGATGGAAGCTTTCTTT
CASRAGMEAFF
>TRBV6-4|TRBD2|.|TRBJ2-1
TGTGCCAGCAGCTACGACGGGACTAGCGGGAGTAGTCAGTTCTTC
CASSYDGTSGSSQFF
>TRBV7-2|TRBD1|.|TRBJ1-2
TGTGCCAGCAGCTTAGACAGGGGCTATGGCTACACCTTC
CASSLDRGYGYTF
>TRBV5-1|.|.|TRBJ1-2
TGCGCCAGCAGCTTTAGGACAAGCGTGGATGGCTACACCTTC
CASSFRTSVDGYTF
>TRBV5-4|TRBD1|.|TRBJ1-6
TGTGCCAGCAGCACCGACGGGACAGATAATTCACCCCTCCACTTT
CASSTDGTDNSPLHF
>TRBV5-1|TRBD1|.|TRBJ1-5
TGCGCCAGCAGCCAGCAGGGGGGCAGCAATCAGCCCCAGCATTTT
CASSQQGGSNQPQHF
>TRBV6-4|TRBD1|.|TRBJ1-2
TGTGCCAGCAGTGTTGAGGGGGCTGGTTATGGCTACACCTTC
CASSVEGAGYGYTF
>TRBV6-6|.|once|TRBJ2-7
TGTGCCAGCAGTTACTCGACAGACCTCTACGAGCAGTACTTC
CASSYSTDLYEQYF
>TRBV7-2|TRBD1|.|TRBJ2-2
TGTGCCAGCAGCGAAACCCTTCGACAGGGGGCCGGGGAGCTGTTTTTT
CASSETLRQGAGELFF
>TRBV29-1|TRBD2|.|TRBJ2-1
TGCAGCGTTGTGGCAGGGAGGGATGAGCAGTTCTTC
CSVVAGRDEQFF
>TRBV14|.|once|TRBJ2-3
TGTGCCAGCAGCCAACCCGCCTATATGTCAATGAGAACAGATACGCAGTATTTT
CASSQPAYMSMRTDTQYF
>TRBV6-5|TRBD1|.|TRBJ2-1
TGTGCCAGCAAGGGACCGGGACAGGGTCCCTATGAGCAGTTCTTC
CASKGPGQGPYEQFF
>TRBV18|.|once|TRBJ1-4
TGTGCCAGCTCACCACGTAGTCAGGGGAGTAATGAAAAACTGTTTTTT
CASSPRSQGSNEKLFF
>TRBV7-9|TRBD1|.|TRBJ2-7
TGTGCCAGCAGCTGGACAGGGAAGGGCGAGCAGTACTTC
CASSWTGKGEQYF
>TRBV27|.|.|TRBJ2-3
TGTGCCAGCAGTTTATTGGACTTTCCCACAGATACGCAGTATTTT
CASSLLDFPTDTQYF
>TRBV5-1|.|.|TRBJ2-7
TGCGCCAGCAGCTCCAGCTCCTACGAGCAGTACTTC
CASSSSSYEQYF
>TRBV27|.|.|TRBJ1-6
TGTGCCAGCAGTCGTACCGACGGGAGGAATTCACCCCTCCACTTT
CASSRTDGRNSPLHF
>TRBV19|TRBD2|.|TRBJ2-3
TGTGCCAGTAGTATAGACGGGACTAGCGGGGGTAGCACAGATACGCAGTATTTT
CASSIDGTSGGSTDTQYF
>TRBV15|TRBD2|.|TRBJ2-5
TGTGCCACCAGCAGACTAGCGGGACAAGAGACCCAGTACTTC
CATSRLAGQETQYF
>TRBV27|TRBD1|once|TRBJ1-6
TGTGCCAGCAGACAGGGGTTCAATTCACCCCTCCACTTT
CASRQGFNSPLHF
>TRBV24-1|.|.|TRBJ1-5
TGTGCCACCAGTCTTGGCAATCAGCCCCAGCATTTT
CATSLGNQPQHF
>TRBV5-1|.|.|TRBJ1-1
TGCGCCAGCAGCCTGGGGCCCAGGGCTATGAACACTGAAGCTTTCTTT
CASSLGPRAMNTEAFF
>TRBV6-1|TRBD2|.|TRBJ2-7
TGTGCCAGCAGTTATGGCGGGAGGGCCGGGGAGCAGTACTTC
CASSYGGRAGEQYF
>TRBV18|TRBD2|.|TRBJ2-2
TGTGCCAGCTCACCTCGGCGGCTAGCGGAGAACACCGGGGAGCTGTTTTTT
CASSPRRLAENTGELFF
>TRBV6-6|.|few|TRBJ1-1
TGTGCCAGCACACTGACAGGATTGAACACTGAAGCTTTCTTT
CASTLTGLNTEAFF
>TRBV19|TRBD2|.|TRBJ2-1
TGTGCCAGTAGAGGGCTAGCGGACCCTGACAATGAGCAGTTCTTC
CASRGLADPDNEQFF
>TRBV5-4|.|.|TRBJ1-2
TGTGCCAGCAGCTTGGCACGGAGCTATGGCTACACCTTC
CASSLARSYGYTF
>TRBV20-1|TRBD1|.|TRBJ2-7
TGCAGTGCTAGTCGGACAGGGTACGCCGAGCAGTACTTC
CSASRTGYAEQYF
>TRBV19|.|.|TRBJ1-6
TGTGCCAGTAGTATCGGGGGGCCCTCCTATAATTCACCCCTCCACTTT
CASSIGGPSYNSPLHF
>TRBV6-2/TRBV6-3|TRBD2|.|TRBJ2-2
TGTGCCAGCAGTTACTCGGGGGGGTCCGGGGAGCTGTTTTTT
CASSYSGGSGELFF
>TRBV6-2/TRBV6-3|.|.|TRBJ1-6
TGTGCCAGCAGTTACAATCCGGTGTATTCACCCCTCCACTTT
CASSYNPVYSPLHF
>TRBV2|.|.|TRBJ2-3
TGTGCCAGCACCTCAACATTGGGGGGACTCACAGATACGCAGTATTTT
CASTSTLGGLTDTQYF
>TRBV2|.|.|TRBJ2-5
TGTGCCAGCAGTGACCCCCAAATGGAGACCCAGTACTTC
CASSDPQMETQYF
>TRBV6-5|.|.|TRBJ1-1
TGTGCCAGCACAGGATCGAACACTGAAGCTTTCTTT
CASTGSNTEAFF
>TRBV29-1|TRBD2|few|TRBJ2-2
TGCAGCGTCCGTCTAGCGGGAGGGCCTGTCGGGGAGCTGTTTTTT
CSVRLAGGPVGELFF
>TRBV11-1|TRBD2|.|TRBJ2-2
TGTGCCAGCAGGAGGACTAGCGTGAACACCGGGGAGCTGTTTTTT
CASRRTSVNTGELFF
>TRBV2|TRBD2|.|TRBJ2-3
TGTGCCAGCAGTGGCCAGCTAGCGGGGGGCGATACGCAGTATTTT
CASSGQLAGGDTQYF
>TRBV2|.|.|TRBJ2-1
TGTGCCAGCAGTGAAGCGCGCGGAGTTGGGGAGCAGTTCTTC
CASSEARGVGEQFF
>TRBV29-1|.|.|TRBJ1-1
TGCAGCGCCCGGCCAGGGGACACTGAAGCTTTCTTT
CSARPGDTEAFF
>TRBV24-1|TRBD2|once|TRBJ2-3
TGTGCCACCAATCCAGCGGGAGGAAGAGCAGATACGCAGTATTTT
CATNPAGGRADTQYF
>TRBV29-1|.|.|TRBJ2-5
TGCAGCGTTGAGGAGGGGATTCAGACCCAGTACTTC
CSVEEGIQTQYF
>TRBV5-4|.|.|TRBJ2-3
TGTGCCGGCGGGGAAACGGGAGAAGATACGCAGTATTTT
CAGGETGEDTQYF
>TRBV2|TRBD2|.|TRBJ2-7
TGTGCCAGCAGGACTCTCACTATGAGGGAGGGCCGCTACGAGCAGTACTTC
CASRTLTMREGRYEQYF
>TRBV5-1|TRBD2|.|TRBJ2-1
TGCGCCAGCAGATACGGACTAGCGGGTGGCAATGAGCAGTTCTTC
CASRYGLAGGNEQFF
>TRBV19|TRBD2|.|TRBJ2-3
TGTGCCAGTAGTACCTCTAGCGGGAGAAGGGATACGCAGTATTTT
CASSTSSGRRDTQYF
>TRBV5-5|.|.|TRBJ1-1
TGTGCCAGCACCAGTATCGCCGGGGTAAATACTGAAGCTTTCTTT
CASTSIAGVNTEAFF